The 18 T cell receptor beta chains given below trace back to one sample, sequenced in a study of neurological immune-mediated disorders. Using its own MiXCR run on the 5' RACE reads, TCRdb lists one record per CDR3 protein. Counted here are approximately 48,000 distinct CDR3 sequences, 15% to 20% occurring once; the ten biggest clones make up about 4.7%. The sample comprised PBMCs. These receptors all stem from a man in his sixties in good health.

This chain links TRBV5-6 with TRBJ1-2; D gene uncertain. V was trimmed by 4 bases and J by 2 bases, leaving 9 bases between them. CDR3 size: 13 residues. Germline V gene data show CDR1 as SGHDT and CDR2 as YYEEEE. The CDR3 spells CASSPARNYGYTF. CDR3 nucleotide sequence: TGTGCCAGCAGCCCCGCAAGGAACTATGGCTACACCTTC.

Ten or more counts support this clonotype. The CDR3 bases are TGCGCCAGCAGCCGACTACAGGGGGTCTCCTACGAGCAGTACTTC. Its translation is CASSRLQGVSYEQYF. The chain employs TRBV5-1 and TRBJ2-7; 8 nucleotides agree with TRBD1. With V trimmed by 4 bases and J by 0 bases, 6 bases remained unmatched. In germline, CDR1 is SGHRS, CDR2 YFSETQ. The CDR3 is 15 residues long.

This clonotype occurred many times. This rearrangement joins TRBV20-1 to TRBJ1-2, with a weak D call TRBD1 (5 bases). The CDR3 has 13 residues. The V and J ends lost 0 bases and 8 bases respectively, with 13 bases between them. Per the germline V gene, CDR1 is DFQATT and CDR2 is SNEGSKA (reference sequence). The CDR3 coding sequence is TGCAGTGCTAGAGACGGAGGGGCTGTAGGCTACACCTTC. Its protein is CSARDGGAVGYTF.

This clonotype was seen many times. The chain joins TRBV15 to TRBJ2-6; TRBD2 might be the D (5 bases). CDR1 is LNHNV and CDR2 is YYDKDF in the germline V gene (reference sequence). The CDR3 consists of 16 residues. V was pared by 1 base and J by 2 bases, with 9 bases between. This CDR3 is CATSRGRGPGANVLTF. CDR3 DNA sequence: TGTGCCACCAGCAGAGGTAGAGGGCCTGGGGCCAACGTCCTGACTTTC. Complete variable domain (other parts from reference TRBV15 and TRBJ2-6): DAMVIQNPRYQVTQFGKPVTLSCSQTLNHNVMYWYQQKSSQAPKLLFHYYDKDFNNEADTPDNFQSRRPNTSFCFLDIRSPGLGDTAMYLCATSRGRGPGANVLTFGAGSRLTVL.

This clonotype was counted many times. The chain is built from TRBV5-5 and TRBJ1-2; D unclear. CDR1 is SGHKS, CDR2 YYEKEE, per germline (reference sequence). V lost 0 bases, J lost 5 bases, and 14 bases lay in between. The CDR3 length is 15 residues. CDR3 amino acids: CASSLERGRGYGYTF. In DNA form, the CDR3 reads TGTGCCAGCAGCTTGGAACGAGGGCGAGGGTATGGCTACACCTTC. Full variable domain (outside the CDR3, taken from reference TRBV5-5 and TRBJ1-2): DAGVTQSPTHLIKTRGQQVTLRCSPISGHKSVSWYQQVLGQGPQFIFQYYEKEERGRGNFPDRFSARQFPNYSSELNVNALLLGDSALYLCASSLERGRGYGYTFGSGTRLTVV.

This clonotype was detected many times. The V gene is TRBV28, the J gene TRBJ2-2; either TRBD1 or TRBD2 may supply D (5 bases each). Trimming left V 6 bases short and J 6 bases short, with 14 bases between. The CDR3 consists of 14 residues. Germline loops: CDR1 MDHEN, CDR2 SYDVKM. In nucleotides, the CDR3 is TGTGCCAGCAGGCTGCCGGGGACGCCCGGGGAGCTGTTTTTT. It encodes CASRLPGTPGELFF.

This clonotype was seen repeatedly, ten times or more. The chain is built from TRBV5-1 and TRBJ1-4; a weak D match, TRBD1 (5 bases). Trimming took 1 base from V and 3 from J, leaving 7 bases between them. CDR1 and CDR2 from the germline V gene are SGHRS and YFSETQ. This CDR3 has 14 residues. CDR3 coding DNA: TGCGCCAGCAGCTTGTGGGACCCTAATGAAAAACTGTTTTTT. This translates into CASSLWDPNEKLFF.

At least ten counts were recorded for this clonotype. The V call is TRBV28, the J call TRBJ2-3; perhaps TRBD1 as D (6 bases). Germline CDR1 is MDHEN and CDR2 is SYDVKM. The CDR3 covers 15 residues. Trimming cost V 8 bases and J 0 bases, with 15 bases left between them. The CDR3 reads CASGEQGLSTDTQYF. As DNA, the CDR3 is TGTGCCAGCGGCGAACAGGGTCTAAGCACAGATACGCAGTATTTT. The full variable domain, with the rest looked up from reference TRBV28 and TRBJ2-3, is DVKVTQSSRYLVKRTGEKVFLECVQDMDHENMFWYRQDPGLGLRLIYFSYDVKMKEKGDIPEGYSVSREKKERFSLILESASTNQTSMYLCASGEQGLSTDTQYFGPGTRLTVL.

This clonotype was found many times. The chain combines TRBV20-1 with TRBJ2-7, with 7 bases fitting TRBD1. The CDR3 has 13 residues. J gave up 3 bases and V 6 bases, and 8 bases lay outside the gene matches. Germline loops: CDR1 DFQATT, CDR2 SNEGSKA (reference sequence). The CDR3 bases are TGCAGTGCCCGGGACAGAACTAACTACGAGCAGTACTTC. Translated: CSARDRTNYEQYF.

The chain carries TRBV6-5 and TRBJ1-5; D call uncertain. This CDR3 has 15 amino acids. V gave up 4 bases and J gave up 8 bases, with 18 bases separating them. The germline gives CDR1 MNHEY, CDR2 SVGAGI. The CDR3 loop reads CASSWSHGDGKPQHF. CDR3 nucleotide sequence: TGTGCCAGCAGTTGGTCCCATGGGGATGGCAAGCCCCAGCATTTT.

This clonotype was detected many times. This rearrangement joins TRBV20-1 to TRBJ1-2; D is ambiguous. The germline gives CDR1 DFQATT, CDR2 SNEGSKA (reference sequence). The V gene lost 4 bases and the J gene lost 0 bases, with 9 bases spanning the gap. CDR3 size: 13 residues. The CDR3 region is CSATQPANYGYTF. The CDR3, as DNA: TGCAGTGCTACCCAGCCAGCTAACTATGGCTACACCTTC.

In its sample, this clonotype was seen many times. The rearrangement links TRBV20-1 to TRBJ2-4, with D possibly TRBD2 on 5 matching bases. The length of the CDR3 is 13 residues. The V end was cut by 6 bases, the J end by 6 bases, with 15 bases between. Germline V gene lookup returns CDR1 DFQATT and CDR2 SNEGSKA (reference sequence). CDR3 coding DNA: TGCAGTGCCCCCGACTATCGGGGAAACATTCAGTACTTC. Encoded protein: CSAPDYRGNIQYF.

There are many counts of this clonotype. The chain joins TRBV7-2 to TRBJ2-5, with unresolved D. This CDR3 is 11 amino acids long. The germline V and J ends were trimmed by 5 bases and 3 bases, with 4 bases remaining between them. Germline-derived CDR1 and CDR2 are SGHTA and FQGNSA. CDR3 amino acids: CASSAKETQYF. Here the CDR3 DNA reads TGTGCCAGCAGCGCCAAAGAGACCCAGTACTTC.

By its share, this clonotype is medium-sized. The chain combines TRBV12-3 or TRBV12-4 with TRBJ2-3; D not resolved. CDR3 length equals 11 residues. The V gene lost 5 bases and the J gene lost 2 bases, with 2 bases spanning the gap. CDR3 loop: CASSLTDTQYF. The CDR3 DNA sequence: TGTGCCAGCAGTCTCACAGATACGCAGTATTTT.

This clonotype was recorded at least ten times. This chain joins TRBV7-3 and TRBJ1-1; 7 positions agree with TRBD1. The germline CDR1 and CDR2 sequences are SGHTA and FQGTGA. V shed 5 bases, J shed 1 base, and the junction held 1 base outside the gene matches. This CDR3 contains 13 residues. The CDR3, as DNA: TGTGCCAGCAGCCGACAGGGGAACACTGAAGCTTTCTTT. Translated: CASSRQGNTEAFF.

The table lists this clonotype with many counts. V gene TRBV20-1 combines with J gene TRBJ2-1; the D is unclear. Trimming removed 0 bases at V and 7 bases at J, with 16 bases between. The germline CDR1 and CDR2 sequences are DFQATT and SNEGSKA (reference sequence). The CDR3 spans 15 residues. Here the CDR3 reads CSARDRKGIVNEQFF. As DNA, the CDR3 is TGCAGTGCTAGAGATCGAAAGGGTATAGTAAATGAGCAGTTCTTC.

This clonotype was recorded many times. In nucleotides, the CDR3 is TGCAGTGCTATTGGCGGGAGGGGGGACAATGAGCAGTTCTTC. Translating it yields CSAIGGRGDNEQFF. The chain links TRBV20-1 to TRBJ2-1; TRBD2 matches 9 bases. Germline V gene data show CDR1 as DFQATT and CDR2 as SNEGSKA (reference sequence). The V gene end was trimmed by 4 bases and the J gene end by 5 bases; junction bases not matched to a gene: 6. The CDR3 length is 14 residues.

In its sample, this clonotype was seen many times. This chain links TRBV12-3 or TRBV12-4 with TRBJ2-2; D possibly matches TRBD1 or TRBD2 (6 bases each). Between the trimmed V and J ends, which lost 7 bases and 8 bases, there was a span of 17 bases. This CDR3 spans 14 amino acids. The CDR3 sequence: CASKRGAPDGELFF. The CDR3 DNA reads TGTGCCAGCAAGAGGGGGGCGCCGGATGGGGAGCTGTTTTTT.